This record concerns one TCR beta chain sequence. What it binds is not known. This sample includes further DNA sequences coding for the same CDR3. Produced via immunoSEQ multiplex PCR; TCRdb's table is partial and in-frame only. The sample carries millions of clones, about 95% recorded once. The CDR3 is made up of 10 amino acids. Per germline, CDR1 DFQATT and CDR2 SNEGSKA (reference sequence). Trimming took off 6 bases at V and 4 bases at J, with 6 bases between the two ends. These data originate in a study of shared clonotypes between healthy human individuals. Findings and caveats of the study: In the sorted subsets, rarefaction showed sequencing was incomplete despite large depth.

This chain joins TRBV20-1 and TRBJ2-5; D not certain. The receptor was isolated from a young man in good health. The specimen was naive CD4+ T cells sorted from blood. The subset: CD45RA+ positively selected. The CDR3 sequence: CSASTETQYF. CDR3 DNA: TGCAGTGCGTCTACAGAGACCCAGTACTTC.